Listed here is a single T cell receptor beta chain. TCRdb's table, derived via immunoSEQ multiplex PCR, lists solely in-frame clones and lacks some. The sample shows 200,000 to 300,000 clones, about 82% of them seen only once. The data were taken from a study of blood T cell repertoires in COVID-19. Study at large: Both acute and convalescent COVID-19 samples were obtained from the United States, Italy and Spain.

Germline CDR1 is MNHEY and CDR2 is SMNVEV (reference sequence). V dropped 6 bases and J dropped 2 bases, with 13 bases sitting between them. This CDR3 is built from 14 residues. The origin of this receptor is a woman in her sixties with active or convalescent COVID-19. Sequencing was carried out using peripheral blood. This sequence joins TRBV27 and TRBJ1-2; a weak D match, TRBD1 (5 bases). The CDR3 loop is CASSLRGGNYGYTF. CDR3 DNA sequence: TGTGCCAGCAGCCTTCGTGGGGGGAACTATGGCTACACCTTC.